This T cell receptor beta chain was recorded in a study of blood T cell repertoires in COVID-19. Per the study methods: Nucleated cell counts were estimated from reference gene primer amplification. TCRdb's copy holds only in-frame clones and misses some; the assay was immunoSEQ multiplex PCR. V and J calls and clone size come straight from that table; D and trimming were deduced from the DNA. The sample has around 100,000 clones; around 87% are singletons. The V end was cut by 3 bases, the J end by 4 bases, with 13 bases between. The CDR3 covers 15 residues. Germline V CDR1 and CDR2: KGHSH, LQKENI. The chain uses TRBV18 and TRBJ2-1; a weak D match, TRBD1 (5 bases). The source of this sequence is a human donor in a cohort sampled during active COVID-19. Sequencing input: peripheral blood. Here the CDR3 reads CASSPQRRQYNEQFF. The CDR3 DNA reads TGTGCCAGCTCACCCCAAAGGAGACAGTACAATGAGCAGTTCTTC.